The 14 T cell receptor beta chains below all came from one sample that was sequenced in a study of PD-1 and CTLA-4 blockade in melanoma. Profiling relied on immunoSEQ multiplex PCR, and the TCRdb table lists in-frame clones only, not all of them. This table has 15,000 to 20,000 clones, around 72% appearing once. The sample here was CD8+ T cells from peripheral blood, taken before anti-PD-1 treatment. The receptors were sampled from a human donor with melanoma.

The table lists this clone with a few counts. The chain is built from TRBV2 and TRBJ2-1; a weak D match, TRBD2 (5 bases). Germline values: CDR1 SNHLY, CDR2 FYNNEI. V lost 3 bases and J 9 bases, leaving 9 bases between the germline ends. The CDR3 spans 12 residues. CDR3 DNA: TGTGCCAGCAGTGACTTAGCGTCTGAGCAGTTCTTC. Protein product: CASSDLASEQFF.

By share of the sample, this clone is medium-sized. The V and J genes are TRBV6-5 and TRBJ2-1; TRBD2 agrees at 16 bases. Germline V gene lookup returns CDR1 MNHEY and CDR2 SVGAGI. This CDR3 has 15 amino acids. Trimming removed 7 bases from V and 8 bases from J; junction bases left unmatched: 5. The CDR3: CASTLGLAGGYEQFF. The CDR3 DNA follows: TGTGCCAGCACCCTGGGACTAGCGGGAGGGTATGAGCAGTTCTTC.

This chain uses TRBV2 with TRBJ2-7; TRBD2 is a possible D gene (5 bases). This CDR3 spans 12 amino acids. CDR1 SNHLY and CDR2 FYNNEI come from the germline V gene. Trimming pared 10 bases from V and 2 bases from J, leaving 12 bases between. The CDR3 DNA is TGTGCCACCAAGGGAGATCCCTACGAGCAGTACTTC. Translation gives CATKGDPYEQYF.

V is TRBV3-1 (or the pseudogene TRBV3-2) and J is TRBJ2-3; weak D call: TRBD1 (6 bases). In germline, CDR1 is LGHDT, CDR2 YNNKEL (reference sequence). The V end was cut by 8 bases, the J end by 0 bases, with 15 bases between. The CDR3 is made up of 15 amino acids. The CDR3 region is CASEANRDSTDTQYF. In nucleotides, the CDR3 is TGTGCCAGCGAGGCCAACAGGGATAGCACAGATACGCAGTATTTT.

Only a few counts were recorded for this clone. The V and J genes are TRBV7-9 and TRBJ2-5; D unresolved. Trimming shortened V by 1 base and J by 3 bases, and 9 bases separated the two germline ends. Germline V lookup: CDR1 SEHNR, CDR2 FQNEAQ (reference sequence). The CDR3 is 14 residues long. CDR3 region: CASSLVSQKETQYF. In DNA, the CDR3 is TGTGCCAGCAGCTTAGTTAGTCAAAAAGAGACCCAGTACTTC.

J is TRBJ1-1 and V is TRBV6-5; no reliable D call. Trimming took 0 bases from V and 1 from J, leaving 9 bases between them. The V gene's germline CDR1 is MNHEY and CDR2 SVGAGI. The length of the CDR3 is 15 residues. CDR3: CASSYSPGGNTEAFF. The CDR3 nucleotides are TGTGCCAGCAGTTACTCGCCGGGAGGGAACACTGAAGCTTTCTTT.

By share of the sample, this clone is medium-sized. This chain links TRBV9 with TRBJ2-2, with D tentatively TRBD2 (5 bases). Trimming shortened V by 3 bases and J by 2 bases, and 14 bases separated the two germline ends. The CDR3 spans 16 residues. Germline V gene sequence: CDR1 SGDLS, CDR2 YYNGEE. In DNA, the CDR3 is TGTGCCAGCAGCGCGTTCGGGGTACTAAACACCGGGGAGCTGTTTTTT. Encoded protein: CASSAFGVLNTGELFF.

The chain is built from TRBV5-5 and TRBJ1-5; possible D gene TRBD1, 5 bases. Germline values: CDR1 SGHKS, CDR2 YYEKEE (reference sequence). The V end lost 2 bases, the J end lost 8 bases, and 11 bases lay between the germline ends. This CDR3 spans 13 amino acids. CDR3 in amino acids: CASSFEGWEPQHF. The CDR3 DNA is TGTGCCAGCAGCTTTGAGGGGTGGGAGCCCCAGCATTTT. The whole variable domain, filled in from reference TRBV5-5 and TRBJ1-5, reads DAGVTQSPTHLIKTRGQQVTLRCSPISGHKSVSWYQQVLGQGPQFIFQYYEKEERGRGNFPDRFSARQFPNYSSELNVNALLLGDSALYLCASSFEGWEPQHFGDGTRLSIL.

The chain couples TRBV6-5 to TRBJ2-7; D is unclear. Germline CDR1 and CDR2: MNHEY and SVGAGI. Trimming pared 2 bases from V and 3 bases from J, leaving 8 bases between. The CDR3 sequence is 13 residues long. The DNA of the CDR3 is TGTGCCAGCAGTTACGGCCAGATCTACGAGCAGTACTTC. Its translation is CASSYGQIYEQYF.

This chain joins TRBV3-1 (or the pseudogene TRBV3-2) and TRBJ2-3; D gene ambiguous. Germline V lookup: CDR1 LGHDT, CDR2 YNNKEL (reference sequence). V was clipped by 2 bases and J by 4 bases, with 4 bases between them. The CDR3 is 12 residues long. CDR3 bases: TGTGCCAGCAGCCAACAGTCAGATACGCAGTATTTT. Translation: CASSQQSDTQYF.

The rearrangement uses TRBV11-3 and TRBJ1-5; TRBD1 is a possible D gene (6 bases). V was pared by 5 bases and J by 3 bases, with 11 bases between. From germline, CDR1 is SGHNT and CDR2 YENEEA. CDR3 size: 14 residues. The CDR3 DNA reads TGTGCCAGCAGCCTACAGGGAAACAATCAGCCCCAGCATTTT. The encoded protein is CASSLQGNNQPQHF.

The chain links TRBV27 to TRBJ1-3; D not certain. This CDR3 comprises 17 residues. Germline CDR1 reads MNHEY; CDR2 reads SMNVEV (reference sequence). The V end was cut by 5 bases, the J end by 0 bases, with 17 bases between. The CDR3 sequence is CASSPRPIDYSGNTIYF. CDR3 DNA: TGTGCCAGCAGTCCCCGCCCGATAGACTACTCTGGAAACACCATATATTTT.

J is TRBJ1-1 and V is TRBV29-1; perhaps TRBD1 as D (5 bases). The V end lost 5 bases, the J end lost 7 bases, and 17 bases lay between the germline ends. This CDR3 region has 13 residues. The germline V gene encodes CDR1 SQVTM and CDR2 ANQGSEA. As DNA, the CDR3 is TGCAGCGTTCCGGGACTGTTAACGAATGAAGCTTTCTTT. Translation gives CSVPGLLTNEAFF.

The V call is TRBV29-1, the J call TRBJ1-1; D gene uncertain. The germline V gene has CDR1 SQVTM and CDR2 ANQGSEA. The CDR3 length is 12 residues. The V end lost 7 bases, the J end lost 6 bases, and 15 bases lay between the germline ends. As DNA, the CDR3 is TGCAGCGCAGCCGGTTGGTCCGCTGAAGCTTTCTTT. Its protein product is CSAAGWSAEAFF.